This T cell receptor beta chain was sequenced in a study of cytomegalovirus exposure and HLA in healthy donors. Study-wide findings and caveats: The presence/absence work took it that sequencing depth was about the same across donors. When analyzed later, the rates of TCR association showed variation by HLA locus, with DRB1 the most and HLA-C the fewest. The analysis excluded some indistinguishable V segments, including TRBV6-2 and TRBV6-3.

CDR3 length: 13 residues. With V trimmed by 5 bases and J by 2 bases, 1 base remained unmatched. The germline CDR1 and CDR2 sequences are SQVTM and ANQGSEA. As for this clone: Its target is unknown. This sample includes further DNA sequences coding for the same CDR3.

With 60 Vbeta and 13 Jbeta primers, the PCR was carried out. Libraries were prepared by immunoSEQ multiplex PCR; TCRdb keeps only in-frame clonotypes and omits some of them. The table lists 150,000 to 180,000 clones, less than 80% of them singletons. The clonotype originates from a man aged 25-45 years in good health and CMV-seronegative. The chain is built from TRBV29-1 and TRBJ2-1; the match to TRBD2 covers 9 bases. The sequencing input was PBMCs. The CDR3 spells CSVRGGAYNEQFF. In nucleotides, the CDR3 is TGCAGCGTTCGCGGGGGGGCCTACAATGAGCAGTTCTTC.